This T cell receptor beta chain was obtained from a study of Graves' ophthalmopathy and Graves' hyperthyroidism. The CDR3 totals 16 residues. V shed 4 bases and J shed 7 bases, with 24 bases lying between them. Per germline, CDR1 SGHNT and CDR2 YYREEE (reference sequence). Physicians reached a diagnosis by relying on clinical symptoms, serum thyroxine, TRAb, thyroid ultrasound and orbital computed tomography. Amplifying from RNA transcripts, the study obtained TCR beta CDR3 regions. RT-PCR in the first round used HTBI primers; a second-round multiplex PCR followed. TCRdb re-derived calls from the multiplex PCR reads in MiXCR, one entry per CDR3 protein. The sample records 500,000 to 600,000 distinct CDR3 sequences, 39% being singletons. This clonotype was counted a few times.

The source material was peripheral blood or thyroid tissue (not recorded which). This chain links TRBV5-4 with TRBJ2-7; D might be TRBD2 (7 bases). This sequence originates from an adult man with Graves' hyperthyroidism. This CDR3 is CASSLRPGRGAGEQYF. The CDR3 DNA is TGTGCCAGCAGCCTGCGACCGGGACGGGGGGCCGGAGAGCAGTACTTC.